Below are 3 T cell receptor beta chains sequenced from a single sample in a study of T cell repertoires in ileal Crohn's disease. Repertoires were generated with immunoSEQ multiplex PCR, while TCRdb's copy carries only in-frame clones and drops some. The sample lists about 62,000 clones; roughly 89% were seen once. As for time point: neoterminal ileum biopsy at postoperative endoscopy, about 6 months after surgery. Specimen: ileal tissue. These TCRs come from an adult with Crohn's disease.

The rearrangement uses TRBV19 and TRBJ1-2, with D uncertain. Germline CDR1 is LNHDA and CDR2 is SQIVND (reference sequence). This CDR3 contains 12 residues. V was shortened by 6 bases and J by 2 bases, with 7 bases between the two germline ends. The CDR3 bases are TGTGCCAGTAGAGCAGGAAACTATGGCTACACCTTC. Amino acid sequence: CASRAGNYGYTF.

The chain has TRBV6-5 and TRBJ2-2; 10 bases map to TRBD1. Germline trimming cut 0 bases from V and 5 bases from J; bases unmatched to any gene: 3. Germline V CDR1 and CDR2: MNHEY, SVGAGI. The CDR3 covers 16 residues. The CDR3 DNA follows: TGTGCCAGCAGTTACTCGAGGACAGGGGGAACCGGGGAGCTGTTTTTT. It is translated as CASSYSRTGGTGELFF.

This sequence joins TRBV6-5 and TRBJ1-1; D may be TRBD1 (5 bases). The germline CDR1 and CDR2 sequences are MNHEY and SVGAGI. The CDR3 has 13 residues. V shed 4 bases and J shed 1 base, with 7 bases lying between them. CDR3 DNA sequence: TGTGCCAGCAGTTGGAGGGGGAACACTGAAGCTTTCTTT. It encodes CASSWRGNTEAFF.